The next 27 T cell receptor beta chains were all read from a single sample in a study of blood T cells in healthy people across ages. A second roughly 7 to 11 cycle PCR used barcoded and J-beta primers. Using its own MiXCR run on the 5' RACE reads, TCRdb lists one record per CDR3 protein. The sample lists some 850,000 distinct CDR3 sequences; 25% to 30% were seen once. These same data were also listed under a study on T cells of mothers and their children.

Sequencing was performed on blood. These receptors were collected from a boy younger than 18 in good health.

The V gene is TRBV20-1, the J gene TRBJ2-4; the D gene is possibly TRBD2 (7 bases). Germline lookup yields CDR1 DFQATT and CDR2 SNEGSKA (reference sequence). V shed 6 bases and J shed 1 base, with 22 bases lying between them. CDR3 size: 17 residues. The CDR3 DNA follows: TGCAGTGCGACTGGTGGGGGGGCCTCAGACGCCAAAAACATTCAGTACTTC. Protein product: CSATGGGASDAKNIQYF.

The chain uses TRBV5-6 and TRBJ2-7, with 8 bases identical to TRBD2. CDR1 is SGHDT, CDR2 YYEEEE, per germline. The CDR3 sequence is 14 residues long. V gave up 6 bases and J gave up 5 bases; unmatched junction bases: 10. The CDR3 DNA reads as TGTGCCAGCACCTCGAGGCGGGGGGCAAACGAGCAGTACTTC. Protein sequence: CASTSRRGANEQYF.

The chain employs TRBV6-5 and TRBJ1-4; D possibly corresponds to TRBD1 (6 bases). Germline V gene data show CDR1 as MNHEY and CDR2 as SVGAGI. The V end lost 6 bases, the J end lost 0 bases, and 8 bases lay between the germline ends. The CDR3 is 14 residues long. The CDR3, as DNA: TGTGCCAGCAGCTACAGGGCAACTAATGAAAAACTGTTTTTT. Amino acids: CASSYRATNEKLFF.

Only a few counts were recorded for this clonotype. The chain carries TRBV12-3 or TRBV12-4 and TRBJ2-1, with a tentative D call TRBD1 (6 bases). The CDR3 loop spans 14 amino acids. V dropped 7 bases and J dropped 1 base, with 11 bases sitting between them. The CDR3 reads CASTSTGSYNEQFF. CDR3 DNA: TGTGCCAGCACCTCGACAGGATCCTACAATGAGCAGTTCTTC.

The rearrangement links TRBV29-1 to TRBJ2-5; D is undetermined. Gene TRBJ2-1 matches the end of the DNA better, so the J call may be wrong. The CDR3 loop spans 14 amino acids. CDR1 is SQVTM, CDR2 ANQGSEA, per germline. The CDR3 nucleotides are TGCAGCGCCTGGGCTGGTACGCCTATAGATGAGCAGTTCTTC. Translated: CSAWAGTPIDEQFF.

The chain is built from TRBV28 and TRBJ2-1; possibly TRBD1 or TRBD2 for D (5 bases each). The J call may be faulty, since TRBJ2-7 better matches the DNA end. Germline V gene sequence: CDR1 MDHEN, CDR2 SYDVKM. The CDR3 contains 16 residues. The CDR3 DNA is TGTGCCAGCAGTTTATGGACGGGGCCACCTCCCTACGAGCAGTACTTC. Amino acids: CASSLWTGPPPYEQYF.

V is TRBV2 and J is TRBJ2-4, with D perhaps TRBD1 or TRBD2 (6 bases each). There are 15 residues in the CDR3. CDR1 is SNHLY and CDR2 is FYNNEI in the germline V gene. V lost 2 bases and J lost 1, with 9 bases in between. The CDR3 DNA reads TGTGCCAGCAGTGAACGGGGGCAGGCCAAAAACATTCAGTACTTC. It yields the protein CASSERGQAKNIQYF.

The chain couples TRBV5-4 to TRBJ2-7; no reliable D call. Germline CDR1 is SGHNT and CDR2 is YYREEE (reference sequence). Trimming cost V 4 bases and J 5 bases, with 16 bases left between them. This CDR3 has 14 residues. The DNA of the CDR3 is TGTGCCAGCAGCCAAGGTGAAGTAAAGGACGAGCAGTACTTC. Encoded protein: CASSQGEVKDEQYF.

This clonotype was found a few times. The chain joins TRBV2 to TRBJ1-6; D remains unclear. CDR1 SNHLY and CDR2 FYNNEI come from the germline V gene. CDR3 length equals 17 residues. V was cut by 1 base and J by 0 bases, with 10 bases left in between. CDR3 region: CASSEGVGSSYNSPLHF. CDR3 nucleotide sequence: TGTGCCAGCAGTGAAGGAGTAGGGAGCTCCTATAATTCACCCCTCCACTTT.

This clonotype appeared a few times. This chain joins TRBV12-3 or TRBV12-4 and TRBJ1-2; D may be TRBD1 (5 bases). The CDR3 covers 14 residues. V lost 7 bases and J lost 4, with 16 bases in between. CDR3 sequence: CASTPGSWSYGYTF. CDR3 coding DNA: TGTGCCAGCACCCCAGGGAGTTGGAGCTATGGCTACACCTTC.

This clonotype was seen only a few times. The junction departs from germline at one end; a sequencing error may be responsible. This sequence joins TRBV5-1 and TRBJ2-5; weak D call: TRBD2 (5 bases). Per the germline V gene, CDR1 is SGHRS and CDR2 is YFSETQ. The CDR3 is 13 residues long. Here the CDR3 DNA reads TGCGCTAGCAGCTTGCTAGCTGACCCCCTGCAGTACTTC. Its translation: CASSLLADPLQYF.

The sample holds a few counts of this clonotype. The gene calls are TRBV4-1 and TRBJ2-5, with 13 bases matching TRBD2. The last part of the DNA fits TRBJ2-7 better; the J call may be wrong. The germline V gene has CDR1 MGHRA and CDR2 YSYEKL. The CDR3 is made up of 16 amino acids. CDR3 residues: CASSQEGTSGVYEQYF. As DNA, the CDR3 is TGCGCCAGCAGCCAAGAGGGGACTAGCGGGGTTTACGAGCAGTACTTC.

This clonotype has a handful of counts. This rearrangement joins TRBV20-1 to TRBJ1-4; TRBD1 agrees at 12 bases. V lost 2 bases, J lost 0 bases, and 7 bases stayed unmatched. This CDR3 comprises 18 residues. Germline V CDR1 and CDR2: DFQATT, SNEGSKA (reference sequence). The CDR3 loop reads CSARSGTGGEATNEKLFF. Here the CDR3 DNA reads TGCAGTGCTAGATCAGGGACAGGGGGCGAGGCAACTAATGAAAAACTGTTTTTT.

CDR3 sequence: CATSDDPQGFSGNEQYF. DNA of the CDR3: TGTGCCACCAGTGATGACCCACAGGGATTCTCGGGCAACGAGCAGTACTTC. The V and J genes are TRBV24-1 and TRBJ2-7; perhaps TRBD1 as D (6 bases). This CDR3 is built from 17 residues. Germline V gene lookup returns CDR1 KGHDR and CDR2 SFDVKD. V gave up 3 bases and J gave up 5 bases, with 22 bases separating them.

CDR3 coding DNA: TGTGCCGGAGCTAAGGGTTCTGGGGCCAACGTCCTGACTTTC. Translation gives CAGAKGSGANVLTF. The rearrangement joins TRBV2 to TRBJ2-6; D ambiguous. This CDR3 region has 14 residues. Germline CDR1 is SNHLY and CDR2 is FYNNEI. Between the trimmed V and J ends, which lost 11 bases and 1 base, there was a span of 12 bases.

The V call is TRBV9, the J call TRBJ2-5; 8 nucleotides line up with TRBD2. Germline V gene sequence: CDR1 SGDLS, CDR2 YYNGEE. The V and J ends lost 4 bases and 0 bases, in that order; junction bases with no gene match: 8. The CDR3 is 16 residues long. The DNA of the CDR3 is TGTGCCAGCAGCCCGTCAGCGGGAGTGTACCAAGAGACCCAGTACTTC. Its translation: CASSPSAGVYQETQYF.

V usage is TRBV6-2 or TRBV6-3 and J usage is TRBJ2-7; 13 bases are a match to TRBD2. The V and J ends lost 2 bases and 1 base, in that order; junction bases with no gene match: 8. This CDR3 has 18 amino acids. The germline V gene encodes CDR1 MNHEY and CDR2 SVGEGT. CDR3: CASSYMTGTSGISYEQYF. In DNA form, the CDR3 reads TGTGCCAGCAGTTACATGACCGGGACTAGCGGGATTTCCTACGAGCAGTACTTC.

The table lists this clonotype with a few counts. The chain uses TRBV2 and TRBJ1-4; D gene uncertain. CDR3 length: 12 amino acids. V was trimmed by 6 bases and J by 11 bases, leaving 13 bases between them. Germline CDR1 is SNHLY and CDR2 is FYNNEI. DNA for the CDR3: TGTGCCAGCAGCCCCGACGGGGTGAAACTGTTTTTT. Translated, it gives CASSPDGVKLFF.

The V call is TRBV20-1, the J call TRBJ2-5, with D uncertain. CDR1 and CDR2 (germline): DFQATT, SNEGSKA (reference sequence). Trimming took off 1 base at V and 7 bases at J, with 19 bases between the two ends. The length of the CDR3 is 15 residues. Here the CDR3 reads CSARGRGLVGVTQYF. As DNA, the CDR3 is TGCAGTGCTAGAGGTCGTGGGCTAGTCGGTGTGACCCAGTACTTC.

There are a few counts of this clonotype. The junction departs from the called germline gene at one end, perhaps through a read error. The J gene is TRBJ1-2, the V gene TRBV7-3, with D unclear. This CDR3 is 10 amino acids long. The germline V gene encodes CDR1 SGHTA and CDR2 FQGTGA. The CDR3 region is CASSLGLFYF. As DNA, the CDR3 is TGTGCCAGCAGCCTCGGACTTTTTTACTTC.

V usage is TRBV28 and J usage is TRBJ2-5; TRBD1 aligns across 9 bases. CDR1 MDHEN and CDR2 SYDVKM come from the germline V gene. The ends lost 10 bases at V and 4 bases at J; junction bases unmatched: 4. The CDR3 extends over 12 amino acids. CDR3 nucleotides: TGTGCCACCCAGGACAGGGGAGAGACCCAGTACTTC. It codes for CATQDRGETQYF.

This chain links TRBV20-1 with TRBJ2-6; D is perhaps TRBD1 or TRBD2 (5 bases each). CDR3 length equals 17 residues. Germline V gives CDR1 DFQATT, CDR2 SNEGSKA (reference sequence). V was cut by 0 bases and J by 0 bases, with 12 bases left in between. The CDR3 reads CSARDLARVSGANVLTF. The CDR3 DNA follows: TGCAGTGCTAGAGATCTAGCCAGGGTCTCTGGGGCCAACGTCCTGACTTTC.

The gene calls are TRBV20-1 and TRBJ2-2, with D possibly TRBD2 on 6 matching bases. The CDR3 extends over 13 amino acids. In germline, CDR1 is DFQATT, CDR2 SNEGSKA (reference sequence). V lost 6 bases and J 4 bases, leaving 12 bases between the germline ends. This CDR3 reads CSAHARGTGELFF. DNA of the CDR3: TGCAGTGCCCACGCGCGGGGCACCGGGGAGCTGTTTTTT.

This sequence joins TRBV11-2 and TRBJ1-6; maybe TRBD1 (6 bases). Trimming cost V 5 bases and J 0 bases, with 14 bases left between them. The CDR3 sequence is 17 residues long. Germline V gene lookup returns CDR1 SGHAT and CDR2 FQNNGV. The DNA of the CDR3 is TGTGCCAGCAGCCCGACAGGACGCAGCTCCTATAATTCACCCCTCCACTTT. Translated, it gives CASSPTGRSSYNSPLHF.

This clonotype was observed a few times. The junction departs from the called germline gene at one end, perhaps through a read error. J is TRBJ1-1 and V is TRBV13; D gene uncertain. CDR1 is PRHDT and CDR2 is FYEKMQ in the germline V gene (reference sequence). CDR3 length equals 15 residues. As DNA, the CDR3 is TGTGTCAGCAGCTTCACCGAGGTACTGAACACTGAAGCTTTCTTT. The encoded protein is CVSSFTEVLNTEAFF.

The CDR3 DNA is TGTGCCAGCAGGCAAATCTACACCACAAGAAGGGCATCCCACGAGCAGTACTTC. Encoded protein: CASRQIYTTRRASHEQYF. This chain links TRBV6-1 with TRBJ2-7; D unclear. Germline V gene lookup returns CDR1 MNHNS and CDR2 SASEGT. This CDR3 region has 18 residues. V was clipped by 6 bases and J by 5 bases, with 29 bases between them.

CDR3 loop: CASSLWGGGRYEQYF. The CDR3, as DNA: TGTGCCAGCAGTTTATGGGGGGGCGGACGCTACGAGCAGTACTTC. The chain joins TRBV12-3 or TRBV12-4 to TRBJ2-7; maybe TRBD2 (7 bases). With 2 bases removed from V and 3 bases from J, the gap between germline ends came to 14 bases. The CDR3 spans 15 residues.